The 12 T cell receptor beta chains reported below all come from one sample, sequenced in a study of T cell clonality in common variable immunodeficiency. Sequencing was performed with immunoSEQ multiplex PCR; in TCRdb, only in-frame clones are kept and a portion is missing. Recorded here are about 47,000 clones, none singletons. Sample: peripheral blood mononuclear cells. All receptors come from a person aged 18-70 years in good health.

This clone was observed many times. Read sequence stops 3 residues before the CDR3 end, and the germline J gene provides the missing end. The V call is TRBV30, the J call TRBJ1-2; D gene ambiguous. The CDR3 sequence is 15 residues long. CDR1 is GTSNPN, CDR2 SVGIG, per germline (reference sequence). The V and J ends lost 1 base and 3 bases respectively, with 15 bases between them. The chain's CDR3 is CAWSDQAYGDYGYTF. The CDR3 DNA, read in part, is TGTGCCTGGAGTGACCAGGCGTACGGGGACTATGGC.

This clone was counted ten times or more. Read sequence stops 3 residues before the CDR3 end, and the germline J gene provides the missing end. The V call is TRBV27, the J call TRBJ2-2; D is uncertain. V lost 3 bases, J lost 7 bases, and 12 bases lay in between. Germline V lookup: CDR1 MNHEY, CDR2 SMNVEV (reference sequence). The CDR3 length is 14 residues. The CDR3 spells CASSFHRLNGELFF. The part of the CDR3 DNA that was read is TGTGCCAGCAGTTTCCATCGACTCAACGGGGAG.

As for this clone: The CDR3 extends 3 residues past the end of the read, so its final part is completed from the germline J gene. The gene calls are TRBV30 and TRBJ2-3, with 8 bases aligning to TRBD2. With V trimmed by 5 bases and J by 6 bases, 7 bases remained unmatched. This CDR3 comprises 13 residues. Germline values: CDR1 GTSNPN, CDR2 SVGIG (reference sequence). The DNA read from the CDR3 is TGTGCCTGGGGCAAGCGGGAGCGGGATACG. Translating it yields CAWGKRERDT. The full-length CDR3 reads as CAWGKRERDTQYF.

This clone has a count of ten or more. Read coverage stops 3 residues before the CDR3 terminus; the germline J gene supplies the remainder. The gene calls are TRBV6-1 and TRBJ2-1; no clear D gene. This CDR3 contains 12 residues. With 2 bases removed from V and 6 bases from J, the gap between germline ends came to 5 bases. CDR1 and CDR2 (germline): MNHNS, SASEGT. The CDR3 sequence is CASSEYGNEQFF. The CDR3 DNA, read in part, is TGTGCCAGCAGTGAATACGGCAATGAG.

This clone has only a few counts. The read gets to within 3 residues of the CDR3 end, and the germline J gene fills in the rest. This chain links TRBV19 with TRBJ2-3; the match to TRBD2 covers 11 bases. CDR3 length: 18 amino acids. The germline gives CDR1 LNHDA, CDR2 SQIVND (reference sequence). The junction had 9 bases not matched to a gene; V was cut back by 1 base and J by 3 bases. CDR3 bases read: TGTGCCAGTAGTATAGGAACTAGCGGGGGATCCTGGACAGATACG. This gives the protein CASSIGTSGGSWTDT. From start to end, the CDR3 is CASSIGTSGGSWTDTQYF.

This clone has a count of ten or more. The read halts 3 residues ahead of the CDR3 end, with the missing end drawn from the germline J gene. V and J are TRBV4-2 and TRBJ1-6; TRBD1 matches 7 bases. CDR3 length equals 16 residues. Trimming removed 0 bases from V and 6 bases from J; junction bases left unmatched: 5. Germline assignment: CDR1 LGHNA and CDR2 YNFKEQ. The CDR3 reads CASSQERTGINSPLHF. The covered CDR3 bases are TGTGCCAGCAGCCAAGAGAGGACAGGAATTAATTCACCC.

Remarks on this clone: A clone one base away is much larger, so this may be a read error. The CDR3 end is not reached by the read, which stops 3 residues before it; the germline J gene fills it in. This chain joins TRBV18 and TRBJ2-2; 9 bases are shared with TRBD1. The length of the CDR3 is 14 residues. Per germline, CDR1 KGHSH and CDR2 LQKENI. Incomplete CDR3 DNA: TGTGCCAGCTCACAAGGGACAGGGCCTGAAAAG. Translation gives CASSQGTGPEK. The whole CDR3 sequence reads CASSQGTGPEKLFF.

This clone has ten or more counts. The read terminates 3 residues ahead of where the CDR3 ends, so the germline J gene completes it. This chain links TRBV5-1 with TRBJ2-3; D is uncertain. The length of the CDR3 is 12 residues. Germline V gene sequence: CDR1 SGHRS, CDR2 YFSETQ. V shed 0 bases and J shed 4 bases, with 3 bases lying between them. The CDR3 bases that were read are TGCGCCAGCAGCTTGGCCTCAGATACG. Its protein is CASSLASDT. The full CDR3 protein is CASSLASDTQYF.

This clone showed up many times. The read falls 3 residues short of the CDR3 end, and the missing part is taken from the germline J gene. This chain uses TRBV7-2 with TRBJ2-5; TRBD2 is a possible D gene (7 bases). Germline CDR1 reads SGHTA; CDR2 reads FQGNSA. CDR3 length: 15 amino acids. V was clipped by 1 base and J by 3 bases, with 12 bases between them. The CDR3 region is CASSLGGGGKETQYF. CDR3 DNA, as far as it was read: TGTGCCAGCAGCTTAGGCGGGGGCGGAAAAGAGACC.

At least ten counts were recorded for this clone. Read data end 3 residues before the CDR3 end; the end is taken from the germline J gene. V usage is TRBV4-1 and J usage is TRBJ1-5; 7 bases match TRBD1. The CDR3 sequence is 16 residues long. CDR1 is MGHRA and CDR2 is YSYEKL in the germline V gene. The ends lost 3 bases at V and 2 bases at J; junction bases unmatched: 7. The CDR3 reads CASSHLTGPGNQPQHF. The sequenced CDR3 bases are TGCGCCAGCAGCCACCTGACAGGGCCGGGCAATCAGCCC.

A remark on this clone: The read finishes 3 residues shy of the CDR3 end, and the germline J gene is used to complete it. The rearrangement links TRBV19 to TRBJ2-1, with TRBD2 matching over 7 bases. V lost 3 bases to trimming and J lost 0 bases; unmatched junction nucleotides: 5. CDR3 length: 16 residues. Looked up from germline, CDR1 is LNHDA and CDR2 is SQIVND (reference sequence). CDR3: CASSMGSGTSYNEQFF. The sequenced CDR3 bases are TGTGCCAGTAGTATGGGCAGCGGGACCTCCTACAATGAG.

This clone appeared many times. The CDR3 end lies 3 residues beyond the end of the read and is filled in from the germline J gene. The chain combines TRBV5-3 with TRBJ1-2; D might be TRBD1 (5 bases). TRBV5-3 is filed as an ORF, its function uncertain. The CDR3 totals 12 residues. V lost 7 bases and J lost 6, with 13 bases in between. CDR3 loop: CARPTGIHGYTF. The covered CDR3 bases are TGTGCCAGACCTACAGGAATACATGGC.